These 4 T cell receptor beta chains were sequenced from one sample in a study of blood T cell repertoires in COVID-19. Produced via immunoSEQ multiplex PCR; TCRdb's table is partial and in-frame only. The repertoire consists of fewer than 250,000 clones, with around four fifths occurring once and the leading ten covering about 2.7%. The specimen sequenced was peripheral blood. All receptors derive from a woman aged 35 to 49 with active or convalescent COVID-19.

The rearrangement uses TRBV6-5 and TRBJ1-2; TRBD1 aligns across 8 bases. The CDR3 contains 14 residues. J gave up 8 bases and V 2 bases, and 7 bases lay outside the gene matches. CDR1 is MNHEY, CDR2 SVGAGI, per germline. DNA for the CDR3: TGTGCCAGCAGTTACGTTACAGGGGGAAAGGGCTACACCTTC. It translates to CASSYVTGGKGYTF.

This clone was counted only a few times. The chain carries TRBV11-2 and TRBJ2-2; TRBD1 agrees at 7 bases. The CDR3 totals 15 residues. The germline V gene has CDR1 SGHAT and CDR2 FQNNGV. V lost 4 bases and J lost 6; bases outside the gene matches: 8. The CDR3 loop reads CASSSLGQSSGELFF. Here the CDR3 DNA reads TGTGCCAGCAGCTCCCTGGGACAGTCCTCCGGGGAGCTGTTTTTT.

This clone appeared a single time. This chain links TRBV13 with TRBJ2-6, with a possible D match to TRBD2 (5 bases). The CDR3 spans 19 residues. Germline V gives CDR1 PRHDT, CDR2 FYEKMQ (reference sequence). V dropped 5 bases and J dropped 0 bases, with 20 bases sitting between them. This CDR3 is CASSHHSRFGVSGANVLTF. CDR3 nucleotides: TGTGCCAGCAGCCACCATAGTAGGTTCGGGGTCTCTGGGGCCAACGTCCTGACTTTC.

The chain links TRBV2 to TRBJ1-5, with D unclear. Germline CDR1 and CDR2: SNHLY and FYNNEI. CDR3 length: 14 residues. Trimming removed 9 bases from V and 5 bases from J, with 17 bases in between. CDR3 DNA: TGTGCCAGTGGGAGGGTCGCAATAGATCAGCCCCAGCATTTT. It encodes CASGRVAIDQPQHF. Full variable domain (missing parts from reference TRBV2 and TRBJ1-5): EPEVTQTPSHQVTQMGQEVILRCVPISNHLYFYWYRQILGQKVEFLVSFYNNEISEKSEIFDDQFSVERPDGSNFTLKIRSTKLEDSAMYFCASGRVAIDQPQHFGDGTRLSIL.